The next 9 T cell receptor beta chains were all read from a single sample in a study of T cell repertoires in cytomegalovirus infection. TCRdb analysed the reads with MiXCR anew, one entry per CDR3 protein. The sample yields some 440,000 distinct CDR3 sequences, 25% to 40% seen once. Sequences were obtained from PBMCs. These TCRs come from a human donor in good health (CMV status not recorded). Some clones in this sample may be carry-over from other donors' samples.

The CDR3 region is CASSPFGNNSPLHF. DNA for the CDR3: TGTGCCAGCAGCCCTTTCGGGAATAATTCACCCCTCCACTTT. The genes are TRBV5-4 and TRBJ1-6; D not resolved. Germline lookup yields CDR1 SGHNT and CDR2 YYREEE (reference sequence). The CDR3 spans 14 residues. V was cut by 4 bases and J by 5 bases, with 10 bases left in between.

The chain recombines TRBV27 with TRBJ2-5; D is possibly TRBD1 (5 bases). The germline gives CDR1 MNHEY, CDR2 SMNVEV (reference sequence). The germline V and J ends were trimmed by 8 bases and 4 bases, with 14 bases remaining between them. The CDR3 spans 13 residues. Here the CDR3 reads CASSGQGTETQYF. CDR3 DNA: TGTGCCAGCTCAGGGCAGGGAACAGAGACCCAGTACTTC.

This clonotype came up a few times. The chain recombines TRBV29-1 with TRBJ2-7, with D unclear. CDR1 and CDR2 from the germline V gene are SQVTM and ANQGSEA. This CDR3 spans 13 amino acids. V lost 0 bases to trimming and J lost 2 bases, with 8 bases between them. DNA for the CDR3: TGCAGCGTTGAAGATGGGCTGACCTACGAGCAGTACTTC. It specifies CSVEDGLTYEQYF.

On this clonotype: A clone one base away is much larger, so this may be a read error. The chain uses TRBV7-6 and TRBJ1-6, with 9 nucleotides matching TRBD1. The CDR3 is made up of 15 amino acids. The germline V gene encodes CDR1 SGHVS and CDR2 FNYEAQ. The DNA of the CDR3 is TGTGCCAGAAGCTTGCCGGGACAGGGAAATTCACCCCTCCACTTT. Residues: CARSLPGQGNSPLHF.

The chain uses TRBV28 and TRBJ2-3, with D tentatively TRBD1 (5 bases). Trimming pared 10 bases from V and 6 bases from J, leaving 8 bases between. The germline V gene encodes CDR1 MDHEN and CDR2 SYDVKM. There are 10 residues in the CDR3. CDR3: CATRVDTQYF. The CDR3 coding sequence is TGTGCCACCAGGGTGGATACGCAGTATTTT.

Turning to this clonotype: Given a much more abundant clone one base away, this may be a read error. This is likely a read error, given that the CDR3 carries no conserved phenylalanine or tryptophan at its end. The V and J genes are TRBV5-6 and TRBJ2-7, with TRBD1 matching over 7 bases. The V segment lost 0 bases and the J segment 3 bases; nucleotides outside the gene matches: 6. CDR3 length equals 15 residues. The germline V gene has CDR1 SGHDT and CDR2 YYEEEE. CDR3 sequence (DNA): TGTGCCAGCAGCTTGGGGGACAGAAGAAACTACGAGCAGTACTTA. This encodes CASSLGDRRNYEQYL.

The gene calls are TRBV28 and TRBJ2-7; D is possibly TRBD2 (6 bases). Germline-derived CDR1 and CDR2 are MDHEN and SYDVKM. Trimming left V 10 bases short and J 7 bases short, with 26 bases between. The CDR3 spans 15 residues. The CDR3 DNA is TGTGCCACCATTCAGACTAGTGGAGGGGTTGGAGAGCAGTACTTC. Protein product: CATIQTSGGVGEQYF.

This clonotype was seen many times. This sequence joins TRBV4-1 and TRBJ1-4, with unresolved D. The CDR3 is 16 residues long. Germline V gene sequence: CDR1 MGHRA, CDR2 YSYEKL. Trimming took off 0 bases at V and 5 bases at J, with 13 bases between the two ends. The CDR3 DNA reads as TGCGCCAGCAGCCAAGAGTCGGCCGGGATGAATGAAAAACTGTTTTTT. It codes for CASSQESAGMNEKLFF.

This clonotype was counted ten times or more. The chain has TRBV7-6 and TRBJ1-1; TRBD1 might be the D (6 bases). This CDR3 has 13 amino acids. CDR1 is SGHVS and CDR2 is FNYEAQ in the germline V gene. V lost 3 bases, J lost 4 bases, and 9 bases lay in between. In nucleotides, the CDR3 is TGTGCCAGCAGCTTTGGGGGCCGCACTGAAGCTTTCTTT. The encoded protein is CASSFGGRTEAFF.